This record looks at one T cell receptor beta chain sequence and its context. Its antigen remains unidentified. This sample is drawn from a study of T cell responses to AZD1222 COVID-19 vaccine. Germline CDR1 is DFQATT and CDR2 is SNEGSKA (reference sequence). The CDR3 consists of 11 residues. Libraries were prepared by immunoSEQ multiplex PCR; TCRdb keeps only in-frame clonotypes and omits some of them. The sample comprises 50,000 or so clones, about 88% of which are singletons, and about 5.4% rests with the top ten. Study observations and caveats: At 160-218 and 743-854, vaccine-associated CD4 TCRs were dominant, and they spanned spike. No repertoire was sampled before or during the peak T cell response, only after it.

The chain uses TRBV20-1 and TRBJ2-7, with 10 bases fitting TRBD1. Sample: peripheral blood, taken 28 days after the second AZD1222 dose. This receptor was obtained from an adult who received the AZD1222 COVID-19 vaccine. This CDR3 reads CSGTGEYEQYF. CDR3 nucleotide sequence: TGCAGCGGGACAGGGGAATACGAGCAGTACTTC.